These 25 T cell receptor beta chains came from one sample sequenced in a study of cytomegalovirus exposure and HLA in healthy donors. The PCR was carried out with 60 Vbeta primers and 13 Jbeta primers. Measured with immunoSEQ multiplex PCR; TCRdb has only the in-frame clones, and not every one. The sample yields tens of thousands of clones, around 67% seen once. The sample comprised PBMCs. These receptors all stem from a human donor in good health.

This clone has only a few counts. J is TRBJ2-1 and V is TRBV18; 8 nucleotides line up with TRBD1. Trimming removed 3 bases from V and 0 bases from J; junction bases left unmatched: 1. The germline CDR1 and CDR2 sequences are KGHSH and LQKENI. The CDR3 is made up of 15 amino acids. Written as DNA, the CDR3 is TGTGCCAGCTCACCGGACAGGGCCTCCTACAATGAGCAGTTCTTC. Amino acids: CASSPDRASYNEQFF.

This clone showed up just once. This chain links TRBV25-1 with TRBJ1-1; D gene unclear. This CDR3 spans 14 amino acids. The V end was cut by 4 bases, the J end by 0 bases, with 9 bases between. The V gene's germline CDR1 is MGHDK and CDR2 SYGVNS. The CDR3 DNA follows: TGTGCCAGCAGTGGGGCAGGTTTGAACACTGAAGCTTTCTTT. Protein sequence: CASSGAGLNTEAFF.

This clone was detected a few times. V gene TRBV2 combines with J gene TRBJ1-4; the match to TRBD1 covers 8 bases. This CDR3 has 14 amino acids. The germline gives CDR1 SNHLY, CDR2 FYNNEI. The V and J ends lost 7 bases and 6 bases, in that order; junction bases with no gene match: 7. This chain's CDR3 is CASMEDRVDEKLFF. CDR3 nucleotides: TGTGCCAGCATGGAGGACAGGGTGGATGAAAAACTGTTTTTT.

In DNA, the CDR3 is TGTGCCAGAAGCCCCATGCCCACAGGGGCCCCATCCTACGAGCAGTACTTC. It yields the protein CARSPMPTGAPSYEQYF. The chain uses TRBV5-3 and TRBJ2-7; 7 nucleotides match TRBD1. TRBV5-3 is reported as an ORF; its role is uncertain. V lost 4 bases, J lost 1 base, and 14 bases stayed unmatched. This CDR3 region has 17 residues.

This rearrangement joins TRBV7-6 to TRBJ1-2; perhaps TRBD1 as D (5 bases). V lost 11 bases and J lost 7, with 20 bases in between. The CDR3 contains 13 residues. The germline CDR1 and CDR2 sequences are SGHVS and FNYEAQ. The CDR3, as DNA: TGTGCCGGAGGGACCCCCGGGACCACTGGCTACACCTTC. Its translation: CAGGTPGTTGYTF.

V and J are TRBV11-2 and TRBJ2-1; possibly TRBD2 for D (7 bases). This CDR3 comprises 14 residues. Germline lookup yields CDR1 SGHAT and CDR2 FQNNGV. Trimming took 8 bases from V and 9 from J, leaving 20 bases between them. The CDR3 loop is CASGGAKGWGEQFF. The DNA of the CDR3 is TGTGCCAGCGGGGGGGCCAAGGGTTGGGGTGAGCAGTTCTTC.

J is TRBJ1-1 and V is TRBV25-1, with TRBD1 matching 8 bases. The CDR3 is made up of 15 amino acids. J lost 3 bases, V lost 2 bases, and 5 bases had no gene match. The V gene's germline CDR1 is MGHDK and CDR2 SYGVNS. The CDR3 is CASSEQGAAHTEAFF. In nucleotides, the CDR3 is TGTGCCAGCAGTGAACAGGGGGCTGCCCACACTGAAGCTTTCTTT.

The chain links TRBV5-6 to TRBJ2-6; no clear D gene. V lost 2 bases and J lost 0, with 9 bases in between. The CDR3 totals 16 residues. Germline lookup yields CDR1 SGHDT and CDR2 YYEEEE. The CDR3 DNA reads TGTGCCAGCAGCTTTTCATTCAGCTCTGGGGCCAACGTCCTGACTTTC. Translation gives CASSFSFSSGANVLTF.

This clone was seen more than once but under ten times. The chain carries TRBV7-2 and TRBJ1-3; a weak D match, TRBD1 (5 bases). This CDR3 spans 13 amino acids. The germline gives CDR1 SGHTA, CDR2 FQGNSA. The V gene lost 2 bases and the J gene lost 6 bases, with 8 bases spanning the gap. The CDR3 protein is CASSLRGLNTIYF. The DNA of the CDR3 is TGTGCCAGCAGCTTACGGGGGTTAAACACCATATATTTT.

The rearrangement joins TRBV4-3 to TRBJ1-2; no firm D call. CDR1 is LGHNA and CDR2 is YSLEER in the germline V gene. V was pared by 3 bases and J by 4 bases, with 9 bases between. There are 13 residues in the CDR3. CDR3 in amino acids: CASSQGSSYGYTF. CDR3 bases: TGCGCCAGCAGCCAGGGTAGCAGCTATGGCTACACCTTC.

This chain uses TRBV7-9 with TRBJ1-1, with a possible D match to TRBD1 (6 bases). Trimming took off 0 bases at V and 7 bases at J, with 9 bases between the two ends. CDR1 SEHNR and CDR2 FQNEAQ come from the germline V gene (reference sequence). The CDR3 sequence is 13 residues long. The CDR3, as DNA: TGTGCCAGCAGCTTAGCTGGGGGCAATGAAGCTTTCTTT. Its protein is CASSLAGGNEAFF.

CDR3 coding DNA: TGCGCCAGCAGCGCAACTAGCGGGGGGTCCACCGGGGAGCTGTTTTTT. Translation gives CASSATSGGSTGELFF. The genes are TRBV5-1 and TRBJ2-2, with 12 nucleotides matching TRBD2. The CDR3 contains 16 residues. V gave up 4 bases and J gave up 4 bases; unmatched junction bases: 5. Germline V gene lookup returns CDR1 SGHRS and CDR2 YFSETQ.

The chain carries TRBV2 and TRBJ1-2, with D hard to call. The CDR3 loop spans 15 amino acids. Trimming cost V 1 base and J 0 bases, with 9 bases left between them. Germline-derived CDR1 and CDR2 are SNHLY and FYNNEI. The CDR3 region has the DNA TGTGCCAGCAGTGAAGTTGCGGGGTCTAACTATGGCTACACCTTC. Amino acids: CASSEVAGSNYGYTF. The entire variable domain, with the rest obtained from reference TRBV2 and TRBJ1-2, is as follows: EPEVTQTPSHQVTQMGQEVILRCVPISNHLYFYWYRQILGQKVEFLVSFYNNEISEKSEIFDDQFSVERPDGSNFTLKIRSTKLEDSAMYFCASSEVAGSNYGYTFGSGTRLTVV.

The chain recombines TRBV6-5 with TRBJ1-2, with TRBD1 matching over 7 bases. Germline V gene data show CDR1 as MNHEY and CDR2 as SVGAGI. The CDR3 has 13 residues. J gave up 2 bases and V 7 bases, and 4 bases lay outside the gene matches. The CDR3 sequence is CASKKQGNYGYTF. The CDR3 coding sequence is TGTGCCAGCAAAAAACAGGGGAACTATGGCTACACCTTC.

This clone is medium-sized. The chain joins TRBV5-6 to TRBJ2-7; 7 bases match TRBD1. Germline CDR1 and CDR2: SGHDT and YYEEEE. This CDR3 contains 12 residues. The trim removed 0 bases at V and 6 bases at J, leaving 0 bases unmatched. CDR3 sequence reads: CASSLGTGEQYF. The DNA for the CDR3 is TGTGCCAGCAGCTTGGGGACAGGCGAGCAGTACTTC.

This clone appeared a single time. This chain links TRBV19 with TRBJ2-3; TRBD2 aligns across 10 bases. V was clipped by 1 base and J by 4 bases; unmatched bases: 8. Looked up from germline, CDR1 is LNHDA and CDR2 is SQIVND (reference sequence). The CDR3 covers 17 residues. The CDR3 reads CASSIGKRGGRADTQYF. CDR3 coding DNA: TGTGCCAGTAGTATAGGGAAGCGGGGGGGCCGGGCAGATACGCAGTATTTT.

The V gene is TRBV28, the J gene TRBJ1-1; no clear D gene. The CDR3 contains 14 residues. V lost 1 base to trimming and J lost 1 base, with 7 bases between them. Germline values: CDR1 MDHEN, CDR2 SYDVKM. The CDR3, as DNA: TGTGCCAGCAGTTTATCCCCGCGGAACACTGAAGCTTTCTTT. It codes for CASSLSPRNTEAFF.

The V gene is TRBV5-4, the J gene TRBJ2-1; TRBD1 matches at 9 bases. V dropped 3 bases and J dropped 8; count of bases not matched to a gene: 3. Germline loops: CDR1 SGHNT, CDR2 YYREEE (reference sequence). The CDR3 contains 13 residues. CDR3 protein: CASSSGQGHEQFF. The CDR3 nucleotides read TGTGCCAGCAGCTCGGGACAGGGCCATGAGCAGTTCTTC.

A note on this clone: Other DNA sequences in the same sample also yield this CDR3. CDR3 loop: CASSPRTGGGYEQYF. DNA of the CDR3: TGTGCCAGCAGTCCTCGAACAGGGGGCGGTTATGAGCAGTACTTC. This rearrangement joins TRBV6-5 to TRBJ2-7; 9 bases are a match to TRBD1. Trimming cost V 5 bases and J 7 bases; bases outside gene matches: 12. The CDR3 length is 15 residues. Per germline, CDR1 MNHEY and CDR2 SVGAGI.

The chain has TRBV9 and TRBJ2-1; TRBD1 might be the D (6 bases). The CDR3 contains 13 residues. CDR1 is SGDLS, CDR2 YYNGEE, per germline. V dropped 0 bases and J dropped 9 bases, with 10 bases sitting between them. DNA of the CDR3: TGTGCCAGCAGCGTAGTGGTGGACAGTGAGCAGTTCTTC. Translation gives CASSVVVDSEQFF.

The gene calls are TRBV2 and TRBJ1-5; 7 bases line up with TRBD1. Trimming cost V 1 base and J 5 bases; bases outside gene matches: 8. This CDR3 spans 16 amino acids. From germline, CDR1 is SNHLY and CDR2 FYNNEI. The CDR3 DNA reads TGTGCCAGCAGTGAAGTGTGGGACAGCGACGATCAGCCCCAGCATTTT. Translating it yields CASSEVWDSDDQPQHF.

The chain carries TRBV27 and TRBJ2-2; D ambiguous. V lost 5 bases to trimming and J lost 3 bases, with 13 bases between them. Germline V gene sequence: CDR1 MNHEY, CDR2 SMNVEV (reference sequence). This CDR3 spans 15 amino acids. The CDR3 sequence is CASSMNSHDTGELFF. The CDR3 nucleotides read TGTGCCAGCAGTATGAACAGTCATGACACCGGGGAGCTGTTTTTT.

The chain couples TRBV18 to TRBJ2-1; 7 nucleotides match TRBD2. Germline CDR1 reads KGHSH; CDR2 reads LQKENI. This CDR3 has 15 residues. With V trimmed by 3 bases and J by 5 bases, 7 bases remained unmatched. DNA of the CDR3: TGTGCCAGCTCACCGACCCAGGGAGGGAACAATGAGCAGTTCTTC. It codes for CASSPTQGGNNEQFF.

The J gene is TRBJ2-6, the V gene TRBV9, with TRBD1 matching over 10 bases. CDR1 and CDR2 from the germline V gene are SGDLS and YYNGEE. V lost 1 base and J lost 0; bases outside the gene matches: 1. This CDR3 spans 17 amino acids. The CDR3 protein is CASSVRTGGSGANVLTF. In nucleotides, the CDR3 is TGTGCCAGCAGCGTAAGGACAGGGGGCTCTGGGGCCAACGTCCTGACTTTC.

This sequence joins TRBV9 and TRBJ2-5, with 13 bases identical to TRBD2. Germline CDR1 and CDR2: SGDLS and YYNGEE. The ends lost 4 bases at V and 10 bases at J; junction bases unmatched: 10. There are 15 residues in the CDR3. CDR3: CASSPTSGGLVDQYF. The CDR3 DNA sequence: TGTGCCAGCAGCCCGACTAGCGGGGGGCTCGTGGACCAGTACTTC. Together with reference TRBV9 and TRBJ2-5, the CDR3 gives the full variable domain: DSGVTQTPKHLITATGQRVTLRCSPRSGDLSVYWYQQSLDQGLQFLIQYYNGEERAKGNILERFSAQQFPDLHSELNLSSLELGDSALYFCASSPTSGGLVDQYFGPGTRLLVL.